The 23 T cell receptor beta chains in this list originate from one sample, sequenced in a study of blood T cell repertoires in COVID-19. Method: immunoSEQ multiplex PCR; TCRdb's copy keeps in-frame clones and lacks some. The table has under 250,000 clones, roughly 84% seen once. Material for sequencing was peripheral blood. All receptors derive from a man aged 50 or older who had recovered from COVID-19.

The CDR3, as DNA: TGTGCCAGCTCACCTCTGGGACAGGCCCGGAGATCTGGGGCCAACGTCCTGACTTTC. Its translation: CASSPLGQARRSGANVLTF. This rearrangement joins TRBV18 to TRBJ2-6, with TRBD1 matching over 8 bases. Unmatched junction bases numbered 11, after V lost 3 bases and J lost 1 base. CDR3 length: 19 amino acids. Germline loops: CDR1 KGHSH, CDR2 LQKENI.

This sequence joins TRBV19 and TRBJ1-5, with D hard to call. The CDR3 is 15 amino acids. From germline, CDR1 is LNHDA and CDR2 SQIVND (reference sequence). V lost 7 bases to trimming and J lost 4 bases, with 17 bases between them. This chain's CDR3 is CASTISLNLNQPQHF. The CDR3 DNA reads as TGTGCCAGTACCATCTCCCTAAACCTGAATCAGCCCCAGCATTTT.

V gene TRBV27 combines with J gene TRBJ1-2; D is unresolved. CDR1 MNHEY and CDR2 SMNVEV come from the germline V gene (reference sequence). Between the trimmed V and J ends, which lost 7 bases and 5 bases, there was a span of 26 bases. The CDR3 is 17 amino acids. The CDR3 loop is CASIIHRGRARFYGYTF. The DNA for the CDR3 is TGTGCCAGCATCATTCACCGAGGGCGAGCCCGCTTTTATGGCTACACCTTC.

The rearrangement uses TRBV19 and TRBJ2-4; 9 bases are a match to TRBD2. This CDR3 contains 16 residues. V lost 1 base and J lost 5; bases outside the gene matches: 6. Germline V gene data show CDR1 as LNHDA and CDR2 as SQIVND (reference sequence). The CDR3, as DNA: TGTGCCAGTAGTATAGTCGGTAGCGGGAGCCAAAACATTCAGTACTTC. Translating gives CASSIVGSGSQNIQYF.

The rearrangement joins TRBV18 to TRBJ1-2, with D unclear. Trimming took off 4 bases at V and 7 bases at J, with 19 bases between the two ends. The CDR3 is 15 residues long. CDR1 and CDR2 (germline): KGHSH, LQKENI. The CDR3 loop is CASSQPEGGSFGYTF. The CDR3 DNA follows: TGTGCCAGCTCACAGCCGGAGGGAGGTAGTTTTGGCTACACCTTC.

The gene calls are TRBV21-1 and TRBJ2-1; whether TRBD2, the table's D call, matches the DNA was not checked. TRBV21-1 counts as a pseudogene. CDR3 length: 14 residues. CDR3 bases: TGTGCCAGCAGCAGTAGCGGGAGATCGAATGAGCAGTTCTTC. Protein product: CASSSSGRSNEQFF.

This chain uses TRBV11-2 with TRBJ1-2; 10 nucleotides align to TRBD1. CDR3 length equals 17 residues. The germline V gene has CDR1 SGHAT and CDR2 FQNNGV. The trim removed 5 bases at V and 3 bases at J, leaving 12 bases unmatched. CDR3 nucleotide sequence: TGTGCCAGCAGCCCCTGGGGCGTGACAGGGGGCGACTATGGCTACACCTTC. Encoded protein: CASSPWGVTGGDYGYTF. The full variable domain, in which reference TRBV11-2 and TRBJ1-2 provide the parts outside the CDR3, is EAGVAQSPRYKIIEKRQSVAFWCNPISGHATLYWYQQILGQGPKLLIQFQNNGVVDDSQLPKDRFSAERLKGVDSTLKIQPAKLEDSAVYLCASSPWGVTGGDYGYTFGSGTRLTVV.

This clone appeared a single time. The V and J genes are TRBV18 and TRBJ2-1; 7 bases agree with TRBD1. The CDR3 runs 15 residues. The V gene's germline CDR1 is KGHSH and CDR2 LQKENI. The V and J ends lost 2 bases and 8 bases, in that order; junction bases with no gene match: 9. The CDR3 reads CASSPRTGLKDEQFF. The CDR3 DNA sequence: TGTGCCAGCTCACCAAGGACAGGTCTAAAGGATGAGCAGTTCTTC.

V gene TRBV27 combines with J gene TRBJ2-5; D might be TRBD2 (5 bases). Germline values: CDR1 MNHEY, CDR2 SMNVEV (reference sequence). Between the trimmed V and J ends, which lost 6 bases and 3 bases, there was a span of 11 bases. The CDR3 extends over 13 amino acids. The CDR3 spells CASSRRGEETQYF. DNA for the CDR3: TGTGCCAGCAGCCGACGGGGTGAAGAGACCCAGTACTTC.

This clone came up a few times. The chain links TRBV7-8 to TRBJ2-2, with 7 bases aligning to TRBD1. V gave up 7 bases and J gave up 4 bases; unmatched junction bases: 9. This CDR3 spans 15 amino acids. The germline CDR1 and CDR2 sequences are SGHVS and FQNEAQ. The CDR3 DNA sequence: TGTGCCAGCACCCTAGGGGGCGGACTCACCGGGGAGCTGTTTTTT. Protein sequence: CASTLGGGLTGELFF.

V gene TRBV5-6 combines with J gene TRBJ2-1; D unclear. Trimming pared 4 bases from V and 0 bases from J, leaving 8 bases between. CDR1 is SGHDT and CDR2 is YYEEEE in the germline V gene. The CDR3 length is 14 residues. The CDR3 region is CASSRVSSYNEQFF. DNA for the CDR3: TGTGCCAGCAGCCGGGTGAGCTCCTACAATGAGCAGTTCTTC. The full variable domain, completed using reference TRBV5-6 and TRBJ2-1, is DAGVTQSPTHLIKTRGQQVTLRCSPKSGHDTVSWYQQALGQGPQFIFQYYEEEERQRGNFPDRFSGHQFPNYSSELNVNALLLGDSALYLCASSRVSSYNEQFFGPGTRLTVL.

The chain has TRBV6-5 and TRBJ1-6; D is undetermined. V lost 0 bases and J 9 bases, leaving 12 bases between the germline ends. This CDR3 is 15 amino acids long. CDR1 is MNHEY and CDR2 is SVGAGI in the germline V gene. CDR3 region: CASSYSSDLSSPLHF. Written as DNA, the CDR3 is TGTGCCAGCAGTTACTCTAGCGACTTGAGTTCACCCCTCCACTTT.

The gene calls are TRBV11-3 and TRBJ2-1, with 8 nucleotides matching TRBD2. This CDR3 comprises 19 residues. Per germline, CDR1 SGHNT and CDR2 YENEEA. V shed 1 base, J shed 0 bases, and the junction held 11 bases outside the gene matches. CDR3: CASSLGSLAGINSYNEQFF. Here the CDR3 DNA reads TGTGCCAGCAGCTTAGGGTCCTTAGCGGGAATAAACTCCTACAATGAGCAGTTCTTC.

V gene TRBV7-9 combines with J gene TRBJ2-5, with TRBD2 matching over 11 bases. This CDR3 has 16 amino acids. With 5 bases clipped from V and 2 bases from J, the junction kept 7 bases outside the gene matches. The germline V gene has CDR1 SEHNR and CDR2 FQNEAQ (reference sequence). The CDR3 DNA follows: TGTGCCAGCAGCCAGGGGACTAGCGGACTTCAAGAGACCCAGTACTTC. This codes for CASSQGTSGLQETQYF.

The chain uses TRBV28 and TRBJ1-1; D uncertain. This CDR3 has 17 amino acids. Per germline, CDR1 MDHEN and CDR2 SYDVKM. Trimming cost V 5 bases and J 0 bases, with 19 bases left between them. DNA for the CDR3: TGTGCCAGCAGTCCGTCCTCGCGGGGATGGGTGAACACTGAAGCTTTCTTT. This translates into CASSPSSRGWVNTEAFF.

V gene TRBV11-2 combines with J gene TRBJ1-1; D not certain. This CDR3 is built from 12 residues. Per germline, CDR1 SGHAT and CDR2 FQNNGV. Trimming cost V 8 bases and J 1 base, with 8 bases left between them. This chain's CDR3 is CASAVGNTEAFF. CDR3 bases: TGTGCCAGCGCGGTGGGGAACACTGAAGCTTTCTTT.

The chain uses TRBV19 and TRBJ2-7; the D is unclear. Trimming took 3 bases from V and 0 from J, leaving 9 bases between them. The V gene's germline CDR1 is LNHDA and CDR2 SQIVND (reference sequence). This CDR3 region has 14 residues. The CDR3 protein is CASSITASSYEQYF. The CDR3 DNA reads TGTGCCAGTAGTATCACAGCAAGCTCCTACGAGCAGTACTTC.

This clone was observed a few times. The chain couples TRBV3-1 (or the pseudogene TRBV3-2) to TRBJ2-3; 9 nucleotides align to TRBD2. The CDR3 totals 17 residues. Germline assignment: CDR1 LGHDT and CDR2 YNNKEL (reference sequence). The V segment lost 4 bases and the J segment 2 bases; nucleotides outside the gene matches: 10. Here the CDR3 DNA reads TGTGCCAGCAGCCGCCAGACCCGGACTAGCGCCACAGATACGCAGTATTTT. It is translated as CASSRQTRTSATDTQYF.

The rearrangement uses TRBV11-2 and TRBJ2-6; 9 bases line up with TRBD1. This CDR3 is built from 17 residues. Germline-derived CDR1 and CDR2 are SGHAT and FQNNGV. With V trimmed by 9 bases and J by 0 bases, 9 bases remained unmatched. The CDR3 reads CASRPGQGFSGANVLTF. The DNA for the CDR3 is TGTGCCAGTCGACCGGGACAGGGTTTCTCTGGGGCCAACGTCCTGACTTTC.

The chain links TRBV9 to TRBJ1-6; TRBD1 matches 7 bases. CDR3 length equals 17 residues. In germline, CDR1 is SGDLS, CDR2 YYNGEE. V was clipped by 2 bases and J by 9 bases; unmatched bases: 14. CDR3 sequence: CASSVKVSRQGISPLHF. The DNA of the CDR3 is TGTGCCAGCAGCGTGAAAGTCTCTAGACAGGGTATTTCACCCCTCCACTTT.

This sequence joins TRBV29-1 and TRBJ2-7; a possible D gene is TRBD2 (7 bases). V was pared by 5 bases and J by 6 bases, with 14 bases between. The CDR3 is 12 amino acids. Per germline, CDR1 SQVTM and CDR2 ANQGSEA. The CDR3 here is CSVSSGGGEQYF. In DNA form, the CDR3 reads TGCAGCGTTTCTTCGGGGGGCGGCGAGCAGTACTTC.

The chain carries TRBV19 and TRBJ1-5; D may be TRBD1 (6 bases). CDR3 size: 14 residues. V lost 4 bases to trimming and J lost 4 bases, with 11 bases between them. Germline values: CDR1 LNHDA, CDR2 SQIVND (reference sequence). The CDR3 coding sequence is TGTGCCAGTAGTAAGGGGGGGTGGAATCAGCCCCAGCATTTT. It encodes CASSKGGWNQPQHF. Full variable domain (remainder filled in from reference TRBV19 and TRBJ1-5): DGGITQSPKYLFRKEGQNVTLSCEQNLNHDAMYWYRQDPGQGLRLIYYSQIVNDFQKGDIAEGYSVSREKKESFPLTVTSAQKNPTAFYLCASSKGGWNQPQHFGDGTRLSIL.

The V gene is TRBV15, the J gene TRBJ2-4, with TRBD2 matching 7 bases. CDR1 is LNHNV, CDR2 YYDKDF, per germline (reference sequence). V shed 0 bases and J 2 bases; nucleotides not matched to a gene: 4. This CDR3 spans 16 amino acids. CDR3 residues: CATSRDVGTTKNIQYF. Here the CDR3 DNA reads TGTGCCACCAGCAGAGATGTCGGGACTACCAAAAACATTCAGTACTTC.